The TCR beta chain described here comes from a study of blood T cell repertoires in COVID-19. V was clipped by 11 bases and J by 0 bases, with 7 bases between them. The CDR3 is 11 amino acids. Germline CDR1 reads SEHNR; CDR2 reads FQNEAQ (reference sequence). Repertoires were generated with immunoSEQ multiplex PCR, while TCRdb's copy carries only in-frame clones and drops some. The table has some 96,000 clones, 90% seen once. The chain combines TRBV7-9 with TRBJ1-1, with a weak D call TRBD1 (5 bases). The clonotype comes from a man aged 60 to 69 with acute or convalescent COVID-19. Sequencing was done on a sample of peripheral blood. DNA for the CDR3: TGTGCCTTGACAGTGAACACTGAAGCTTTCTTT. Protein sequence: CALTVNTEAFF.